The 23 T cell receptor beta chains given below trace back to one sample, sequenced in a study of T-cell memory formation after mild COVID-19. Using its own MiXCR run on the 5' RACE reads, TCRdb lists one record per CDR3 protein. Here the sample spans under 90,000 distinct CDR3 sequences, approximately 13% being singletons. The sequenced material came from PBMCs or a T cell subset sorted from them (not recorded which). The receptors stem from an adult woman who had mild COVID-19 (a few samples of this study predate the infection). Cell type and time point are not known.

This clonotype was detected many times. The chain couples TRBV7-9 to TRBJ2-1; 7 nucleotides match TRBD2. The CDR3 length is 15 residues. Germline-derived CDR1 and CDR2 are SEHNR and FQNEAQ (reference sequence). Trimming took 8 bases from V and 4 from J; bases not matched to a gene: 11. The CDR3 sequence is CASPPRESGYNEQFF. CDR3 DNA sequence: TGTGCCAGCCCCCCGCGGGAGTCAGGATACAATGAGCAGTTCTTC.

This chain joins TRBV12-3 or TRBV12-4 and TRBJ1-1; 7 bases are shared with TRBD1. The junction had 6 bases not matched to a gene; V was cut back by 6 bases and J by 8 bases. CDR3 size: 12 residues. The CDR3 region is CASSLQGWEAFF. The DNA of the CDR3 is TGTGCCAGCAGCTTACAGGGGTGGGAAGCTTTCTTT.

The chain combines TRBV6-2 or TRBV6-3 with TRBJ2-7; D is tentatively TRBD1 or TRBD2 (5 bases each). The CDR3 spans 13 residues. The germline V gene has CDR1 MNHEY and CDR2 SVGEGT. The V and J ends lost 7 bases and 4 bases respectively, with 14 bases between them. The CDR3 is CASIGDGIYEQYF. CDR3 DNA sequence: TGTGCCAGCATTGGGGACGGGATTTACGAGCAGTACTTC.

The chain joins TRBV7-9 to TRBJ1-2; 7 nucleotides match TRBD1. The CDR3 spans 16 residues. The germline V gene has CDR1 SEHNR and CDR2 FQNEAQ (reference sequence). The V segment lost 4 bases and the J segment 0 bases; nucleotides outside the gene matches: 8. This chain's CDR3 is CASSSAGTATNYGYTF. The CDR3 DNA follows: TGTGCCAGCAGCTCAGCCGGGACAGCCACTAACTATGGCTACACCTTC.

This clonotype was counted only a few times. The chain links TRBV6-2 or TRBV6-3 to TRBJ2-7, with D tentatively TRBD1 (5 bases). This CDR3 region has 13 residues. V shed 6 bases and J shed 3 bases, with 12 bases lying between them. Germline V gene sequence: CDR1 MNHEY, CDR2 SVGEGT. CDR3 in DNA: TGTGCCAGCAGCTCAGACACAGGCTACGAGCAGTACTTC. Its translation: CASSSDTGYEQYF.

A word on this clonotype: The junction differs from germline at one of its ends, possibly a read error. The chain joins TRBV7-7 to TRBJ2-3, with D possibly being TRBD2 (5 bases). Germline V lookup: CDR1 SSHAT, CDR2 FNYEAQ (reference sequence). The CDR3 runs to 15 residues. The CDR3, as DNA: TGTGCTAGCAGCGGCGGGTCCGGCGGCGCAGATACGCAGTATTTT. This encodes CASSGGSGGADTQYF.

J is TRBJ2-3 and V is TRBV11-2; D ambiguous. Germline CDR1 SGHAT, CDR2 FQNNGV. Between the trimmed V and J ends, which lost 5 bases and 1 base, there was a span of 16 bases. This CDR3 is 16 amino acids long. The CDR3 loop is CASSADLGRGTDTQYF. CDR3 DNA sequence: TGTGCCAGCAGCGCTGACTTAGGGCGCGGCACAGATACGCAGTATTTT. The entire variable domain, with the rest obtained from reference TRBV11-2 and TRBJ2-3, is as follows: EAGVAQSPRYKIIEKRQSVAFWCNPISGHATLYWYQQILGQGPKLLIQFQNNGVVDDSQLPKDRFSAERLKGVDSTLKIQPAKLEDSAVYLCASSADLGRGTDTQYFGPGTRLTVL.

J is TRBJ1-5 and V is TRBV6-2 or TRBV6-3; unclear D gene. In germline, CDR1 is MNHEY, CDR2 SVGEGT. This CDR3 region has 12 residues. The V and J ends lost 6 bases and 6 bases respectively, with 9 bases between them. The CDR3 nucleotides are TGTGCCAGCAGCTACGACACTCAGCCCCAGCATTTT. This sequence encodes CASSYDTQPQHF.

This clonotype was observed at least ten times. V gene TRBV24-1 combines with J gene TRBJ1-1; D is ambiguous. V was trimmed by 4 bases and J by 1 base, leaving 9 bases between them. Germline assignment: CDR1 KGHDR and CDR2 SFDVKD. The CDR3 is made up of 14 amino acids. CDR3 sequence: CATSEGSRNTEAFF. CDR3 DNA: TGTGCCACCAGTGAAGGCTCTCGGAACACTGAAGCTTTCTTT.

The CDR3 protein is CASSPVAYYEQYF. Here the CDR3 DNA reads TGTGCCAGCAGCCCGGTGGCTTACTACGAGCAGTACTTC. The chain employs TRBV14 and TRBJ2-7; D unresolved. Per germline, CDR1 SGHDN and CDR2 FVKESK. There are 13 residues in the CDR3. Trimming removed 4 bases from V and 3 bases from J, with 10 bases in between.

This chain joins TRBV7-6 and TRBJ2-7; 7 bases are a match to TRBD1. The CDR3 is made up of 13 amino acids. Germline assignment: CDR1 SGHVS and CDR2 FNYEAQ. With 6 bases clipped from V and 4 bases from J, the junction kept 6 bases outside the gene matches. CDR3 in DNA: TGTGCCAGCAGATCCGGGACAGATTACGAGCAGTACTTC. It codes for CASRSGTDYEQYF.

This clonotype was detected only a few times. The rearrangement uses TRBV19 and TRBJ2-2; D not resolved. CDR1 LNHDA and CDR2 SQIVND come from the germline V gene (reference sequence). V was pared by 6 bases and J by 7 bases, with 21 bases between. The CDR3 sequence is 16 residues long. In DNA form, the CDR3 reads TGTGCCAGTAGCCCATTCCCCAATACAAGCGACGGGGAGCTGTTTTTT. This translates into CASSPFPNTSDGELFF.

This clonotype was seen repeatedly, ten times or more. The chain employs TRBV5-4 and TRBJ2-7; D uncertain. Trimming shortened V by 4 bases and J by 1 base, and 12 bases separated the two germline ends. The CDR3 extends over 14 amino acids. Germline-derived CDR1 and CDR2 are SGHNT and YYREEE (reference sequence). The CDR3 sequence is CASSPPRLSYEQYF. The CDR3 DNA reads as TGTGCCAGCAGCCCACCCCGTCTATCCTACGAGCAGTACTTC.

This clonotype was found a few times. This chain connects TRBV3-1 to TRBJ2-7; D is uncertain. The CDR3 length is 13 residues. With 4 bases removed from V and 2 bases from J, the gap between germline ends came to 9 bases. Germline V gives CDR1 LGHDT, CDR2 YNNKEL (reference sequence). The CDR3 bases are TGTGCCAGCAGCCCCCGGCCCCCCTACGAGCAGTACTTC. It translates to CASSPRPPYEQYF.

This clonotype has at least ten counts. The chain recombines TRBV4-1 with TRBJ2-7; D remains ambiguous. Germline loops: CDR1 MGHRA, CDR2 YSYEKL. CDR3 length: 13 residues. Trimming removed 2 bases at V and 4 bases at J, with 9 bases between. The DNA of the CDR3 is TGCGCCAGCAGCCAAACGGTCGATTACGAGCAGTACTTC. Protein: CASSQTVDYEQYF.

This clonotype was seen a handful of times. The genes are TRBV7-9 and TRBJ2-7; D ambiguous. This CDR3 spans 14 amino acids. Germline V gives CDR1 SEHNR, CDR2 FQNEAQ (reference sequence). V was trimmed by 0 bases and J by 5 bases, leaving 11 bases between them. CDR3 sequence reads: CASSLARDGHEQYF. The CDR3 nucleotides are TGTGCCAGCAGCTTAGCGCGTGACGGGCACGAGCAGTACTTC.

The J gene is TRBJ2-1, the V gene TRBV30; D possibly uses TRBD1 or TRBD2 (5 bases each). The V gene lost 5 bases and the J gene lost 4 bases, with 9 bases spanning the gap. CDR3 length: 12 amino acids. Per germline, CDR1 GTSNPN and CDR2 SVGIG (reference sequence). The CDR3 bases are TGTGCCTGGGGGGGAGATTACAATGAGCAGTTCTTC. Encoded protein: CAWGGDYNEQFF. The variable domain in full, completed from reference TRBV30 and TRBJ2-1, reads SQTIHQWPATLVQPVGSPLSLECTVEGTSNPNLYWYRQAAGRGLQLLFYSVGIGQISSEVPQNLSASRPQDRQFILSSKKLLLSDSGFYLCAWGGDYNEQFFGPGTRLTVL.

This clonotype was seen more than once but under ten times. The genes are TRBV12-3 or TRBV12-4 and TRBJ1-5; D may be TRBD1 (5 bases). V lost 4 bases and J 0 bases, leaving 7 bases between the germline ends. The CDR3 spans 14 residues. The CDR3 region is CASSYTGSNQPQHF. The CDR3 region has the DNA TGTGCCAGCAGTTATACAGGTAGCAATCAGCCCCAGCATTTT.

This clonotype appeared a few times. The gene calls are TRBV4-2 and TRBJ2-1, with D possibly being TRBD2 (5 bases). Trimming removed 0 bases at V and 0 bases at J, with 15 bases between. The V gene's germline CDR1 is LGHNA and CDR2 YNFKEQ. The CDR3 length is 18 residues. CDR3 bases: TGTGCCAGCAGCCAAGAGAGTAGGCGGGCCAGCTCCTACAATGAGCAGTTCTTC. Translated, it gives CASSQESRRASSYNEQFF.

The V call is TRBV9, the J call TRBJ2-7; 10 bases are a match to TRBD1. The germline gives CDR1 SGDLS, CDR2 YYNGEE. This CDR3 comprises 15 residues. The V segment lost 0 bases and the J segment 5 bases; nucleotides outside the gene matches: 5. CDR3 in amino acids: CASSVATGGIDEQYF. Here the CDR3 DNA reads TGTGCCAGCAGCGTAGCGACAGGGGGCATCGACGAGCAGTACTTC.

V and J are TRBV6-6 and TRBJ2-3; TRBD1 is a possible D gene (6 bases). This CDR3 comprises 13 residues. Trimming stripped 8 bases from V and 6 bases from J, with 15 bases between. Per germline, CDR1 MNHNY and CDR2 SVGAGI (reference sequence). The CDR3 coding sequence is TGTGCCAGCGGTATGAGGGGGAGTGATACGCAGTATTTT. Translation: CASGMRGSDTQYF.

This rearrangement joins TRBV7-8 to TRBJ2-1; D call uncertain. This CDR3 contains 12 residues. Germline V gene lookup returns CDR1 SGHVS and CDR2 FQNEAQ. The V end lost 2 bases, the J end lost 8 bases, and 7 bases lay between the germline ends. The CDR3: CASSLLVDEQFF. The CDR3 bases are TGTGCCAGCAGCTTACTAGTCGATGAGCAGTTCTTC.

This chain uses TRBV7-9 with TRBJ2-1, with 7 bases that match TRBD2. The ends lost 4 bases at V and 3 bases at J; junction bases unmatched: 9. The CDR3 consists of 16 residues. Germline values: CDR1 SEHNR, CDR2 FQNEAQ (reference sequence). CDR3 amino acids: CASSSSGTSVYNEQFF. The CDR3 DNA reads TGTGCCAGCAGCTCCAGCGGGACGTCCGTCTACAATGAGCAGTTCTTC.